This T cell receptor (beta chain) was sequenced during a study of blood T cell repertoires in COVID-19 (TCRdb year 2020). At the level of the whole study: Collaborator samples came from the United States, Italy and Spain and covered acute and convalescent phases of COVID-19. The dataset comprised deeply sampled blood TCRbeta repertoires from subjects exposed to, actively infected with, or recovered from COVID-19. The prospective study material was composed of cDNA or gDNA derived from T cells, B-cell-depleted T cells, or PBMCs. Samples were obtained from the ongoing ImmuneRACE study (first 160 participants) and from 1,254 subjects provided by 6 global collaborators. The sample metadata nearly always contained a de-identified subject ID, COVID-19 status, age in years and sex. Where available, HLA class I and class II types were obtained from metadata supplied by the sample provider rather than from assay-based typing. A freely available public database, intended as a resource for researchers studying the immune response to SARS-CoV-2, is where the repertoires were released.

TCRbeta CDR3 regions were amplified from genomic DNA using the immunoSEQ Assay, a bias-controlled multiplex PCR. The original methods were these. The number of nucleated cells in each sample was estimated from the amplification of reference gene primers within the assay. Sequence reads were collapsed and filtered to measure the absolute abundance of every unique TCRbeta CDR3 rearrangement. Productive Simpson clonality was computed per sample as the square root of Simpson's diversity index over productive rearrangements. Entries here come from immuneACCESS through TCRdb and include only in-frame sequences with V and J called. Some clones fail to appear in such tables; in the studies checked, an unresolved V gene covers under half of the shortfall, and the cause of the remainder is unknown. D and trimming come from the DNA, and the V and J calls and clone size come from that table. The sample table shows roughly 140,000 clones, and approximately 85% are seen once. The biggest ten clones account for under 8.5% of the sample.

The sample holds one count of this clone. Its specific antigen is unknown. The record has no base qualities; no much larger clone is one base away. There are 16 amino acids in the CDR3, from cysteine to phenylalanine inclusive. Only the CDR3 portion is preserved as DNA: 48 bases, with reading frame beginning at the first base. CDR1 and CDR2 are read off the germline V gene as SGHVS and FNYEAQ. Germline trimming amounts to 6 bases on V and 5 bases on J, with 10 as the count of junction bases outside the gene matches. Study-level results and caveats: How much clinical and demographic metadata was included differed by source and by participant, and the metadata was provided uncurated.

One collaborating source in Seattle enrolled patients while the patients were actively infected and followed the patients over time throughout the course of disease. Whole blood was collected in K2EDTA tubes by collaborating institutions according to the institutions' own protocols. For TCRbeta analysis, collaborators shipped samples as frozen whole blood, isolated PBMCs, or DNA extracted from either of those sample types. The chain uses TRBV7-6 and TRBJ2-5; TRBD2 matches 12 bases in the middle. The TCR sequence derives from a woman aged 60-70 years with COVID-19, enrolled during active disease. Material for sequencing was peripheral blood. The CDR3 protein sequence reads: CASRAGTSGQRETQYF. The nucleotides are TGTGCCAGCAGAGCCGGGACTAGCGGGCAGCGGGAGACCCAGTACTTC.